The 18 T cell receptor beta chains below all came from one sample that was sequenced in a study of blood T cell repertoires in COVID-19 (dated by TCRdb to 2019 to 2021). The library was made by the immunoSEQ multiplex PCR assay. TCRdb retrieved this table from immuneACCESS and kept in-frame rearrangements only. Not all clones are present; in checked studies, unresolved V genes account for under half, and no reason is known for the remainder. This sample comprises around 160,000 clones, 85% of them detected only once. The leading ten clones occupy around 3.1% of the sample. Sequenced input: peripheral blood. Receptors were obtained from a woman in her forties with active or convalescent COVID-19.

This chain connects TRBV30 to TRBJ1-1, with 9 nucleotides matching TRBD1. Unmatched junction bases numbered 10, after V lost 3 bases and J lost 11 bases. In germline, CDR1 is GTSNPN, CDR2 SVGIG (reference sequence). The CDR3 length is 13 residues. The CDR3 nucleotides are TGTGCCTGGAGGACAGGGGGTAGTTCAGGGGCTTTCTTT. Protein product: CAWRTGGSSGAFF.

This rearrangement joins TRBV6-5 to TRBJ1-2; 9 bases map to TRBD1. Germline-derived CDR1 and CDR2 are MNHEY and SVGAGI. The J segment lost 3 bases and the V segment lost 6 bases, leaving 8 bases of the junction unmatched. The CDR3 is 15 residues long. CDR3 sequence reads: CASRPQGAGDYGYTF. Here the CDR3 DNA reads TGTGCCAGCAGGCCACAGGGGGCGGGAGACTATGGCTACACCTTC.

This clone was found once. The DNA of the CDR3 is TGTGCCAGTAGTACTACTTGGGGGGGTATTGGTCAGCCCCAGCATTTT. Its protein product is CASSTTWGGIGQPQHF. This chain connects TRBV19 to TRBJ1-5, with D possibly TRBD1 on 5 matching bases. The germline gives CDR1 LNHDA, CDR2 SQIVND (reference sequence). This CDR3 spans 16 amino acids. V shed 4 bases and J shed 6 bases, with 19 bases lying between them.

The chain combines TRBV5-5 with TRBJ1-2, with D possibly matching TRBD1 (5 bases). From germline, CDR1 is SGHKS and CDR2 YYEKEE (reference sequence). The V and J ends lost 0 bases and 3 bases respectively, with 12 bases between them. The CDR3 contains 15 residues. The CDR3 DNA is TGTGCCAGCAGCTTGGGGCAGGGCCTAGACTATGGCTACACCTTC. Its translation: CASSLGQGLDYGYTF.

The count of this clone is one. The chain carries TRBV12-5 and TRBJ2-3; D is undetermined. The CDR3 extends over 11 amino acids. V was shortened by 6 bases and J by 2 bases, with 3 bases between the two germline ends. Per the germline V gene, CDR1 is LGHNT and CDR2 is FRNRAP. Here the CDR3 DNA reads TGTGCTAGTGGCAACACAGATACGCAGTATTTT. This gives the protein CASGNTDTQYF.

This chain connects TRBV11-2 to TRBJ2-4; 10 nucleotides match TRBD1. The CDR3 is made up of 14 amino acids. The J segment lost 7 bases and the V segment lost 1 base, leaving 1 base of the junction unmatched. The germline CDR1 and CDR2 sequences are SGHAT and FQNNGV. The CDR3 DNA follows: TGTGCCAGCAGCTTAGGGACAGGGGGTAACATTCAGTACTTC. This encodes CASSLGTGGNIQYF.

The chain has TRBV19 and TRBJ2-7; 11 bases are a match to TRBD2. V dropped 6 bases and J dropped 5; count of bases not matched to a gene: 3. CDR1 is LNHDA and CDR2 is SQIVND in the germline V gene (reference sequence). The CDR3 is made up of 13 amino acids. CDR3 nucleotides: TGTGCCAGTAGCCTAGCGGGAGGAGACGAGCAGTACTTC. Its translation is CASSLAGGDEQYF.

This chain joins TRBV12-3 or TRBV12-4 and TRBJ1-1, with 9 bases matching TRBD1. V lost 6 bases to trimming and J lost 4 bases; unmatched junction nucleotides: 3. The CDR3 is made up of 13 amino acids. CDR3 DNA: TGTGCCAGCAGCCCGGACAGGGGCACTGAAGCTTTCTTT. Protein: CASSPDRGTEAFF.

This clone occurred once. This chain uses TRBV11-1 with TRBJ2-7, with D possibly TRBD2 on 5 matching bases. V was shortened by 5 bases and J by 2 bases, with 16 bases between the two germline ends. This CDR3 spans 15 amino acids. Germline assignment: CDR1 SGHAT and CDR2 FQDESV (reference sequence). DNA of the CDR3: TGTGCCAGCAGCCCCCCCCCGGGGTTTCCCTACGAGCAGTACTTC. It specifies CASSPPPGFPYEQYF.

This chain links TRBV28 with TRBJ1-1; D not resolved. V was clipped by 6 bases and J by 7 bases, with 21 bases between them. Germline assignment: CDR1 MDHEN and CDR2 SYDVKM. The CDR3 spans 15 residues. The CDR3 here is CASRLFATEGGEAFF. CDR3 in DNA: TGTGCCAGCAGACTCTTCGCCACCGAAGGCGGTGAAGCTTTCTTT.

The chain couples TRBV19 to TRBJ1-1, with 9 positions matching TRBD1. The V and J ends lost 7 bases and 6 bases, in that order; junction bases with no gene match: 9. The CDR3 runs 14 residues. Per the germline V gene, CDR1 is LNHDA and CDR2 is SQIVND (reference sequence). CDR3 coding DNA: TGTGCCAGTACCCAACAGGGGGCGGGCGCTGAAGCTTTCTTT. Residues: CASTQQGAGAEAFF.

The chain is built from TRBV5-1 and TRBJ1-4; D gene ambiguous. Germline V lookup: CDR1 SGHRS, CDR2 YFSETQ. The CDR3 is 15 amino acids. Trimming left V 0 bases short and J 4 bases short, with 10 bases between. The CDR3 coding sequence is TGCGCCAGCAGCTTGGAAGCAGGCCGTAATGAAAAACTGTTTTTT. Translation gives CASSLEAGRNEKLFF.

J is TRBJ2-2 and V is TRBV2; the match to TRBD2 covers 8 bases. With 2 bases clipped from V and 7 bases from J, the junction kept 9 bases outside the gene matches. This CDR3 region has 16 residues. Germline V gene data show CDR1 as SNHLY and CDR2 as FYNNEI. CDR3 in amino acids: CASSERAGGVSGELFF. In DNA, the CDR3 is TGTGCCAGCAGTGAAAGGGCGGGAGGTGTTAGCGGGGAGCTGTTTTTT.

The CDR3 region has the DNA TGCGCCAGCGTAGGGAACAGGGGGTCGACTGAAGCTTTCTTT. As protein: CASVGNRGSTEAFF. The chain recombines TRBV4-1 with TRBJ1-1, with 8 positions matching TRBD1. The germline CDR1 and CDR2 sequences are MGHRA and YSYEKL. This CDR3 is 14 amino acids long. Trimming removed 8 bases from V and 5 bases from J; junction bases left unmatched: 10.

The chain links TRBV28 to TRBJ2-2, with TRBD1 identical over 7 bases. CDR3 length equals 17 residues. Germline V gene data show CDR1 as MDHEN and CDR2 as SYDVKM. Trimming took 5 bases from V and 2 from J; bases not matched to a gene: 11. CDR3 bases: TGTGCCAGCAGTACCGTAAGGACAGGCCAAAACACCGGGGAGCTGTTTTTT. It codes for CASSTVRTGQNTGELFF.

The V and J genes are TRBV6-5 and TRBJ2-2; 8 bases align to TRBD2. In germline, CDR1 is MNHEY, CDR2 SVGAGI. CDR3 size: 15 residues. The junction had 8 bases not matched to a gene; V was cut back by 5 bases and J by 6 bases. CDR3 nucleotide sequence: TGTGCCAGCAGTCCCTTCTACGGGGGGGCCGGGGAGCTGTTTTTT. This translates into CASSPFYGGAGELFF.

The gene calls are TRBV4-3 and TRBJ2-7; 11 nucleotides match TRBD1. The CDR3 runs 16 residues. The trim removed 0 bases at V and 5 bases at J, leaving 6 bases unmatched. Germline loops: CDR1 LGHNA, CDR2 YSLEER. This chain's CDR3 is CASSQERTGGMDEQYF. The CDR3 coding sequence is TGCGCCAGCAGCCAAGAACGGACAGGGGGCATGGACGAGCAGTACTTC.

The rearrangement joins TRBV18 to TRBJ1-3; no clear D. Trimming took off 0 bases at V and 0 bases at J, with 6 bases between the two ends. This CDR3 has 15 amino acids. Germline loops: CDR1 KGHSH, CDR2 LQKENI. The CDR3 loop is CASSPPSLSGNTIYF. The CDR3 DNA reads TGTGCCAGCTCACCACCGAGCCTCTCTGGAAACACCATATATTTT.